This entry lists 23 T cell receptor beta chains sequenced from one sample in a study of blood T cell repertoires in COVID-19. Profiling relied on immunoSEQ multiplex PCR, and the TCRdb table lists in-frame clones only, not all of them. This table has 260,000 or so clones, over 75% appearing once. Sequencing input: peripheral blood. The receptor source for this set is a human donor in a cohort sampled during active COVID-19.

This chain connects TRBV4-3 to TRBJ2-5; 11 positions match TRBD1. The CDR3 sequence is 15 residues long. J lost 3 bases, V lost 1 base, and 1 base had no gene match. The germline V gene has CDR1 LGHNA and CDR2 YSLEER. The CDR3 DNA reads as TGCGCCAGCAGCCAAGGGACAGGGGGCGAAGAGACCCAGTACTTC. Its protein product is CASSQGTGGEETQYF.

The V call is TRBV14, the J call TRBJ1-2, with 9 bases lining up with TRBD1. There are 13 residues in the CDR3. V gave up 3 bases and J gave up 5 bases; unmatched junction bases: 1. CDR1 SGHDN and CDR2 FVKESK come from the germline V gene. CDR3 residues: CASSHGQGYGYTF. The CDR3, as DNA: TGTGCCAGCAGCCATGGACAGGGGTATGGCTACACCTTC.

The chain recombines TRBV19 with TRBJ1-5; 7 bases map to TRBD1. This CDR3 comprises 13 residues. CDR1 is LNHDA and CDR2 is SQIVND in the germline V gene (reference sequence). V shed 5 bases and J 6 bases; nucleotides not matched to a gene: 4. The CDR3 nucleotides are TGTGCCAGTAGTCCACAGGGGCGTCAGCCCCAGCATTTT. Encoded protein: CASSPQGRQPQHF.

V gene TRBV6-5 combines with J gene TRBJ2-7; a possible D gene is TRBD1 (5 bases). CDR3 size: 13 residues. Germline CDR1 is MNHEY and CDR2 is SVGAGI. The germline V and J ends were trimmed by 5 bases and 2 bases, with 10 bases remaining between them. The CDR3 reads CASSPTEAYEQYF. The CDR3 coding sequence is TGTGCCAGCAGTCCGACAGAAGCCTACGAGCAGTACTTC.

This clone has a count of ten or more. The chain couples TRBV4-3 to TRBJ2-1, with TRBD1 matching over 7 bases. Germline lookup yields CDR1 LGHNA and CDR2 YSLEER. The CDR3 runs to 17 residues. The junction had 6 bases not matched to a gene; V was cut back by 0 bases and J by 1 base. The CDR3 DNA reads TGCGCCAGCAGCCAAGATCTGGAGACAGGGTCCTACAATGAGCAGTTCTTC. Residues: CASSQDLETGSYNEQFF.

The chain combines TRBV6-5 with TRBJ2-7, with 8 bases that match TRBD1. With 6 bases clipped from V and 3 bases from J, the junction kept 7 bases outside the gene matches. CDR1 and CDR2 from the germline V gene are MNHEY and SVGAGI. CDR3 length equals 14 residues. The CDR3 sequence is CASRSGTGFYEQYF. CDR3 bases: TGTGCCAGCAGGTCCGGGACAGGTTTCTACGAGCAGTACTTC.

This clone was recorded a few times. The chain links TRBV5-6 to TRBJ2-1; D unresolved. The CDR3 length is 12 residues. Germline lookup yields CDR1 SGHDT and CDR2 YYEEEE. Trimming shortened V by 2 bases and J by 5 bases, and 5 bases separated the two germline ends. CDR3 residues: CASSFPNNEQFF. The CDR3 nucleotides are TGTGCCAGCAGCTTTCCCAACAATGAGCAGTTCTTC.

CDR3 protein: CASSGGLVNSPLHF. CDR3 in DNA: TGTGCCAGCAGCGGGGGACTGGTAAATTCACCCCTCCACTTT. The chain joins TRBV7-3 to TRBJ1-6; D perhaps matches TRBD1 (5 bases). V gave up 5 bases and J gave up 7 bases, with 12 bases separating them. The CDR3 has 14 amino acids. The V gene's germline CDR1 is SGHTA and CDR2 FQGTGA.

DNA for the CDR3: TGTGCCAGCTCAGGCGCGGCCAACGTCCTGACTTTC. Protein product: CASSGAANVLTF. The V and J genes are TRBV28 and TRBJ2-6, with D unresolved. The V gene's germline CDR1 is MDHEN and CDR2 SYDVKM. With 8 bases removed from V and 6 bases from J, the gap between germline ends came to 8 bases. CDR3 size: 12 residues.

This chain links TRBV7-8 with TRBJ1-1; maybe TRBD1 (5 bases). The CDR3 covers 14 residues. V was clipped by 3 bases and J by 3 bases, with 11 bases between them. Germline CDR1 reads SGHVS; CDR2 reads FQNEAQ. The CDR3 bases are TGTGCCAGCAGCTTTGGGGGAGGGGACACTGAAGCTTTCTTT. Translating it yields CASSFGGGDTEAFF.

This clone was found once. The chain recombines TRBV6-5 with TRBJ1-3; D uncertain. The CDR3 has 13 amino acids. Trimming stripped 4 bases from V and 1 base from J, with 5 bases between. From germline, CDR1 is MNHEY and CDR2 SVGAGI. The CDR3 bases are TGTGCCAGCAGTTTTTCATCTGGAAACACCATATATTTT. Its protein product is CASSFSSGNTIYF.

The CDR3 loop reads CASSISAESSYEQYF. The CDR3 nucleotides are TGTGCCAGTAGTATCTCAGCGGAAAGCTCCTACGAGCAGTACTTC. V usage is TRBV19 and J usage is TRBJ2-7, with D perhaps matching TRBD2 (5 bases). In germline, CDR1 is LNHDA, CDR2 SQIVND (reference sequence). The CDR3 loop spans 15 amino acids. The V end was cut by 3 bases, the J end by 0 bases, with 12 bases between.

The chain has TRBV11-2 and TRBJ2-7; D is perhaps TRBD2 (7 bases). Trimming took off 5 bases at V and 3 bases at J, with 17 bases between the two ends. The CDR3 has 15 residues. Germline CDR1 SGHAT, CDR2 FQNNGV. CDR3 sequence: CASSAGAGDYYEQYF. In nucleotides, the CDR3 is TGTGCCAGCAGCGCCGGGGCAGGGGACTACTACGAGCAGTACTTC. The variable domain in full, with the rest retrieved from reference TRBV11-2 and TRBJ2-7, is EAGVAQSPRYKIIEKRQSVAFWCNPISGHATLYWYQQILGQGPKLLIQFQNNGVVDDSQLPKDRFSAERLKGVDSTLKIQPAKLEDSAVYLCASSAGAGDYYEQYFGPGTRLTVT.

The chain couples TRBV12-3 or TRBV12-4 to TRBJ1-1; 8 bases align to TRBD1. There are 13 residues in the CDR3. V was pared by 6 bases and J by 1 base, with 1 base of the junction left unmatched. The CDR3 protein is CASRQGGNTEAFF. The CDR3, as DNA: TGTGCCAGCAGACAGGGGGGGAACACTGAAGCTTTCTTT.

The chain employs TRBV7-2 and TRBJ1-6; TRBD1 agrees at 8 bases. J gave up 8 bases and V 5 bases, and 8 bases lay outside the gene matches. CDR1 SGHTA and CDR2 FQGNSA come from the germline V gene. The CDR3 runs 15 residues. CDR3 protein: CASSNTGGGYSPLHF. The CDR3 DNA is TGTGCCAGCAGCAATACAGGGGGGGGTTATTCACCCCTCCACTTT.

The chain recombines TRBV3-1 (or the pseudogene TRBV3-2) with TRBJ2-7, with 10 bases lining up with TRBD2. Germline CDR1 is LGHDT and CDR2 is YNNKEL (reference sequence). This CDR3 is built from 15 residues. The V segment lost 1 base and the J segment 4 bases; nucleotides outside the gene matches: 4. DNA for the CDR3: TGTGCCAGCAGCCAAGTAAGCGGGAGGGGATACGAGCAGTACTTC. Protein sequence: CASSQVSGRGYEQYF.

In this sample, this clone turned up once. Written as DNA, the CDR3 is TGTGCCAGCAGACAGGGTTTTTCCTACGAGCAGTACTTC. Encoded protein: CASRQGFSYEQYF. The genes are TRBV6-5 and TRBJ2-7; tentatively, D is TRBD1 (6 bases). The CDR3 consists of 13 residues. V lost 6 bases and J lost 1, with 10 bases in between. Germline assignment: CDR1 MNHEY and CDR2 SVGAGI.

V is TRBV4-1 and J is TRBJ1-1, with TRBD1 matching 11 bases. The CDR3 contains 16 residues. V lost 5 bases, J lost 1 base, and 6 bases stayed unmatched. CDR1 is MGHRA, CDR2 YSYEKL, per germline. CDR3 DNA: TGCGCCAGCAGCAGGGGACAGGGGGGATCGAACACTGAAGCTTTCTTT. It translates to CASSRGQGGSNTEAFF.

This sequence joins TRBV3-1 (or the pseudogene TRBV3-2) and TRBJ2-1; TRBD2 is a possible D gene (6 bases). The CDR3 runs 11 residues. The germline CDR1 and CDR2 sequences are LGHDT and YNNKEL (reference sequence). V shed 2 bases and J shed 10 bases, with 6 bases lying between them. The CDR3 DNA reads TGTGCCAGCAGCCAACGGGGGGAGCAGTTCTTC. Translating it yields CASSQRGEQFF.

V and J are TRBV5-5 and TRBJ1-2; 7 bases map to TRBD1. The V and J ends lost 4 bases and 3 bases, in that order; junction bases with no gene match: 6. CDR1 is SGHKS and CDR2 is YYEKEE in the germline V gene (reference sequence). There are 14 residues in the CDR3. CDR3 region: CASSPGQEHYGYTF. CDR3 nucleotide sequence: TGTGCCAGCAGCCCCGGACAGGAACACTATGGCTACACCTTC.

The V gene is TRBV6-5, the J gene TRBJ1-4, with 8 bases lining up with TRBD1. CDR1 is MNHEY and CDR2 is SVGAGI in the germline V gene. With V trimmed by 4 bases and J by 2 bases, 3 bases remained unmatched. The CDR3 spans 15 residues. CDR3 in DNA: TGTGCCAGCAGTTTAACAGGGGGTACTAATGAAAAACTGTTTTTT. This codes for CASSLTGGTNEKLFF.

The genes are TRBV27 and TRBJ2-3; weak D call: TRBD2 (5 bases). This CDR3 has 15 amino acids. Germline V gene sequence: CDR1 MNHEY, CDR2 SMNVEV (reference sequence). V was trimmed by 6 bases and J by 2 bases, leaving 15 bases between them. The CDR3 sequence: CASRRDGVVTDTQYF. The CDR3 nucleotides are TGTGCCAGCAGACGGGATGGGGTGGTCACAGATACGCAGTATTTT.

This clone was seen a handful of times. This sequence joins TRBV28 and TRBJ2-1; TRBD1 matches at 7 bases. Germline V gives CDR1 MDHEN, CDR2 SYDVKM. CDR3 length: 12 amino acids. The trim removed 4 bases at V and 8 bases at J, leaving 2 bases unmatched. For the CDR3, the DNA is TGTGCCAGCAGTTCGACAGGGTATGAGCAGTTCTTC. Translation gives CASSSTGYEQFF.